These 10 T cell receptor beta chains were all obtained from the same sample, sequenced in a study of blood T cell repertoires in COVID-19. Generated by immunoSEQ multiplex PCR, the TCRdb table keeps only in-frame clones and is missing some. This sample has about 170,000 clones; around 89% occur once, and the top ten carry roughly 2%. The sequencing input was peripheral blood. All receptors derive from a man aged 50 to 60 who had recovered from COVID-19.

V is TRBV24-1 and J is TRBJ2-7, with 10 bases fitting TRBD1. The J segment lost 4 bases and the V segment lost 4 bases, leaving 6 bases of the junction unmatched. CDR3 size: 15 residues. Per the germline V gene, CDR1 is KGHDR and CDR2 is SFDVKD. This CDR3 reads CATSDPDRGDYEQYF. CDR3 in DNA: TGTGCCACCAGTGACCCGGACAGGGGGGATTACGAGCAGTACTTC.

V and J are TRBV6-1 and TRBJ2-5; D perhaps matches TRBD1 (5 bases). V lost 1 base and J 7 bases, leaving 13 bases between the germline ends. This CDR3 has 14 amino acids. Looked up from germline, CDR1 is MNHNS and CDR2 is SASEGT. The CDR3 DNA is TGTGCCAGCAGTGAAGACCCAGGGCCGTGGACCCAGTACTTC. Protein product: CASSEDPGPWTQYF.

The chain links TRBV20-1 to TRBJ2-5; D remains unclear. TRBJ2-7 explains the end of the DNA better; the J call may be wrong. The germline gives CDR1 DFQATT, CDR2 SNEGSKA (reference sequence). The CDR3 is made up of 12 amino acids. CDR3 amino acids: CSASPEVHEQYF. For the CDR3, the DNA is TGCAGTGCCAGTCCCGAGGTCCACGAGCAGTACTTC.

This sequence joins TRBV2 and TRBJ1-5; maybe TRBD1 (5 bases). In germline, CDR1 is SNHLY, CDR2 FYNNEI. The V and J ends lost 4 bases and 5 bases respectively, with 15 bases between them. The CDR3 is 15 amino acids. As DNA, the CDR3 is TGTGCCAGCAGTGTAAGAGGCAGGGTGGATCAGCCCCAGCATTTT. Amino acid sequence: CASSVRGRVDQPQHF. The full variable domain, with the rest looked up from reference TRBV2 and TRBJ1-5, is EPEVTQTPSHQVTQMGQEVILRCVPISNHLYFYWYRQILGQKVEFLVSFYNNEISEKSEIFDDQFSVERPDGSNFTLKIRSTKLEDSAMYFCASSVRGRVDQPQHFGDGTRLSIL.

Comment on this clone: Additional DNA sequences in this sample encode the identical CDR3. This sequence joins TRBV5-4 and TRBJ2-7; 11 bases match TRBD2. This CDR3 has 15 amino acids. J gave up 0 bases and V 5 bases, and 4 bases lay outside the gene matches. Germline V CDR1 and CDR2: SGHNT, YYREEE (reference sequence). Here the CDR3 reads CASSLAGGSSYEQYF. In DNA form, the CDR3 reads TGTGCCAGCAGTTTAGCGGGAGGGAGCTCCTACGAGCAGTACTTC.

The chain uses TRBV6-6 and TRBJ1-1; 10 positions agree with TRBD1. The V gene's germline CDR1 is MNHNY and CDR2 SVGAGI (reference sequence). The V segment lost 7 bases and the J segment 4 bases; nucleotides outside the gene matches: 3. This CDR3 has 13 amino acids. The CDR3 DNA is TGTGCCAGCAAAAGGACAGGGGGCACTGAAGCTTTCTTT. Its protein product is CASKRTGGTEAFF.

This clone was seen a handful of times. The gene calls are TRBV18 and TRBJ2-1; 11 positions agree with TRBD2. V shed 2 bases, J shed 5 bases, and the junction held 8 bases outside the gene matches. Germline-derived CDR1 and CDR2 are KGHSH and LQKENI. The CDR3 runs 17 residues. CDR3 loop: CASSPWMTSGADNEQFF. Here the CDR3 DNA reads TGTGCCAGCTCACCATGGATGACTAGCGGGGCGGACAATGAGCAGTTCTTC.

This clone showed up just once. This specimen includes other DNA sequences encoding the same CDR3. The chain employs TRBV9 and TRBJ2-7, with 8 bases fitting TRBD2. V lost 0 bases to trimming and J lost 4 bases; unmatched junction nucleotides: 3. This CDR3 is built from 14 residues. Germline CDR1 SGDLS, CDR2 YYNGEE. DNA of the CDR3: TGTGCCAGCAGCGTAGCTACGGGAGGGTACGAGCAGTACTTC. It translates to CASSVATGGYEQYF. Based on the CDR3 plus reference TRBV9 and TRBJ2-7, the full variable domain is DSGVTQTPKHLITATGQRVTLRCSPRSGDLSVYWYQQSLDQGLQFLIQYYNGEERAKGNILERFSAQQFPDLHSELNLSSLELGDSALYFCASSVATGGYEQYFGPGTRLTVT.

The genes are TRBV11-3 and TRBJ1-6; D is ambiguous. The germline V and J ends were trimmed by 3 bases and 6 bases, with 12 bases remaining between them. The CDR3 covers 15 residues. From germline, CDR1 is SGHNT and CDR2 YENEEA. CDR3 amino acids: CASSFGNPPNSPLHF. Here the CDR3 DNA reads TGTGCCAGCAGCTTCGGGAACCCACCTAATTCACCCCTCCACTTT. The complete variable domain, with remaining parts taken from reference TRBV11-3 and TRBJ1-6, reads EAGVVQSPRYKIIEKKQPVAFWCNPISGHNTLYWYLQNLGQGPELLIRYENEEAVDDSQLPKDRFSAERLKGVDSTLKIQPAELGDSAVYLCASSFGNPPNSPLHFGNGTRLTVT.

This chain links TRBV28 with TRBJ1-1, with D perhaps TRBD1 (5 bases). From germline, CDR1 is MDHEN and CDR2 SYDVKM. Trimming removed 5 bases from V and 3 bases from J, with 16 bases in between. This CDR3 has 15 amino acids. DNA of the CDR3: TGTGCCAGCAGTGACCCAGGGTACGGTGACACTGAAGCTTTCTTT. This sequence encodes CASSDPGYGDTEAFF.